This T cell receptor (beta chain) was sequenced for a study of blood T cells in healthy people across ages. Unmatched junction bases numbered 4, after V lost 5 bases and J lost 4 bases. Germline CDR1 reads KGHDR; CDR2 reads SFDVKD. The CDR3 is 15 amino acids. This clonotype was counted a single time. The authors ran a second PCR of roughly 6 to 12 cycles using a sample-barcoded 5' primer and a J-beta primer mix. TCRdb reanalysed the 5' RACE reads using MiXCR and keeps one entry per CDR3 protein. Of some 1.4 million distinct CDR3 sequences in the sample, roughly 45% were seen once. The sequencing input was blood. The chain combines TRBV24-1 with TRBJ2-1; 10 positions match TRBD2. The receptor comes from a woman aged 18-30 years in good health. In nucleotides, the CDR3 is TGTGCCACCAGTGGTAGCGGGAGGTCATACAATGAGCAGTTCTTC. This translates into CATSGSGRSYNEQFF.